The 25 T cell receptor beta chains given below trace back to one sample, sequenced in a study of tumor-infiltrating lymphocytes in localized non-small cell lung cancer (dated by TCRdb to about 2021). The library was built by means of the immunoSEQ multiplex PCR assay. Entries here come from immuneACCESS through TCRdb and include only in-frame sequences with V and J called. Some clones fail to appear in such tables; in the studies checked, an unresolved V gene covers under half of the shortfall, and the cause of the remainder is unknown. In all, the sample holds 25,000 or so clones, and 69% of those were seen once. Together, the top ten hold roughly 14% of the sample. Sample: lung tumor tissue. These TCRs come from a human donor with non-small cell lung cancer.

The rearrangement joins TRBV10-3 to TRBJ1-4; 8 positions match TRBD1. Trimming at V came to 9 bases and at J to 5 bases, leaving 5 bases not matched to a gene. There are 13 residues in the CDR3. Germline V lookup: CDR1 ENHRY, CDR2 SYGVKD. The CDR3 loop reads CAISQGDNEKLFF. Written as DNA, the CDR3 is TGTGCCATTTCACAGGGGGACAATGAAAAACTGTTTTTT.

The gene calls are TRBV7-9 and TRBJ2-3; D may be TRBD1 (6 bases). V was pared by 6 bases and J by 2 bases, with 18 bases between. This CDR3 region has 16 residues. The germline gives CDR1 SEHNR, CDR2 FQNEAQ (reference sequence). This chain's CDR3 is CASSRIGTGFTDTQYF. CDR3 sequence (DNA): TGTGCCAGCAGTCGAATAGGTACAGGGTTCACAGATACGCAGTATTTT.

This sequence joins TRBV2 and TRBJ1-5; TRBD1 agrees at 10 bases. V lost 6 bases and J lost 7; bases outside the gene matches: 6. Germline lookup yields CDR1 SNHLY and CDR2 FYNNEI. This CDR3 is 14 amino acids long. The CDR3 region has the DNA TGTGCCAGCAGAGGGACAGGGGCAGGGCAGCCCCAGCATTTT. Protein: CASRGTGAGQPQHF.

The rearrangement joins TRBV6-5 to TRBJ2-3; possible D gene TRBD2, 6 bases. The CDR3 has 15 residues. Trimming removed 5 bases from V and 3 bases from J, with 15 bases in between. The germline gives CDR1 MNHEY, CDR2 SVGAGI. The CDR3, as DNA: TGTGCCAGCAGTAGGGGACTTAGCTCGACAGATACGCAGTATTTT. Its protein product is CASSRGLSSTDTQYF.

V usage is TRBV27 and J usage is TRBJ2-5; 7 nucleotides match TRBD1. This CDR3 comprises 14 residues. Germline V gene sequence: CDR1 MNHEY, CDR2 SMNVEV (reference sequence). The V segment lost 2 bases and the J segment 5 bases; nucleotides outside the gene matches: 5. The CDR3 DNA sequence: TGTGCCAGCAGTTTAGAGGGGGCCGGGGAGACCCAGTACTTC. Its translation: CASSLEGAGETQYF.

The rearrangement joins TRBV7-9 to TRBJ1-3; D is possibly TRBD1 (5 bases). The V gene's germline CDR1 is SEHNR and CDR2 FQNEAQ (reference sequence). Trimming left V 0 bases short and J 1 base short, with 7 bases between. This CDR3 region has 15 residues. The CDR3 nucleotides are TGTGCCAGCAGCTTAGCGGGGGGTTCTGGAAACACCATATATTTT. Its protein is CASSLAGGSGNTIYF.

The chain uses TRBV25-1 and TRBJ1-1; no reliable D call. The CDR3 length is 13 residues. CDR1 MGHDK and CDR2 SYGVNS come from the germline V gene. Trimming removed 4 bases from V and 2 bases from J, with 8 bases in between. The CDR3, as DNA: TGTGCCAGCAGTGTTAGGTCCAACACTGAAGCTTTCTTT. Its translation is CASSVRSNTEAFF.

This clone was observed a few times. The rearrangement links TRBV28 to TRBJ1-2, with D possibly matching TRBD1 (5 bases). Germline assignment: CDR1 MDHEN and CDR2 SYDVKM. V lost 2 bases and J lost 7, with 14 bases in between. The CDR3 has 14 residues. CDR3 in DNA: TGTGCCAGCAGTTTAGTCGCAGGGCAGTTTGGCTACACCTTC. Translated, it gives CASSLVAGQFGYTF.

The genes are TRBV11-2 and TRBJ1-2, with 7 bases aligning to TRBD1. This CDR3 is 16 amino acids long. The germline CDR1 and CDR2 sequences are SGHAT and FQNNGV. Germline trimming cut 5 bases from V and 4 bases from J; bases unmatched to any gene: 13. CDR3 loop: CASSPSGTDTPYGYTF. The CDR3 region has the DNA TGTGCCAGCAGCCCCTCCGGGACAGATACACCCTATGGCTACACCTTC. Combining the CDR3 with reference TRBV11-2 and TRBJ1-2 gives the whole variable domain EAGVAQSPRYKIIEKRQSVAFWCNPISGHATLYWYQQILGQGPKLLIQFQNNGVVDDSQLPKDRFSAERLKGVDSTLKIQPAKLEDSAVYLCASSPSGTDTPYGYTFGSGTRLTVV.

The rearrangement uses TRBV5-6 and TRBJ1-5, with D maybe TRBD1 (5 bases). The V gene's germline CDR1 is SGHDT and CDR2 YYEEEE. The CDR3 runs to 14 residues. The germline V and J ends were trimmed by 1 base and 3 bases, with 8 bases remaining between them. CDR3 bases: TGTGCCAGCAGCTTGCAGGGTCTCAATCAGCCCCAGCATTTT. Translation gives CASSLQGLNQPQHF.

The chain links TRBV11-2 to TRBJ2-5; maybe TRBD2 (7 bases). Germline loops: CDR1 SGHAT, CDR2 FQNNGV. The CDR3 has 15 amino acids. Between the trimmed V and J ends, which lost 1 base and 1 base, there was a span of 10 bases. CDR3 bases: TGTGCCAGCAGCTTAGGCGCGGGGGCCCAAGAGACCCAGTACTTC. It yields the protein CASSLGAGAQETQYF.

The chain employs TRBV6-6 and TRBJ2-2, with D maybe TRBD2 (5 bases). Looked up from germline, CDR1 is MNHNY and CDR2 is SVGAGI (reference sequence). The CDR3 is made up of 14 amino acids. The V end was cut by 8 bases, the J end by 1 base, with 11 bases between. The CDR3 reads CASQWRMNTGELFF. The CDR3 DNA reads TGTGCCAGCCAGTGGAGGATGAACACCGGGGAGCTGTTTTTT.

The chain employs TRBV10-3 and TRBJ2-7; D is possibly TRBD1 (8 bases). Looked up from germline, CDR1 is ENHRY and CDR2 is SYGVKD. V was cut by 6 bases and J by 3 bases, with 27 bases left in between. The CDR3 loop spans 18 amino acids. DNA for the CDR3: TGTGCCATCAGGGGGGGGGACTTACCGGGACAGGAGATCTACGAGCAGTACTTC. Amino acids: CAIRGGDLPGQEIYEQYF.

The rearrangement uses TRBV5-4 and TRBJ1-2; 9 bases are shared with TRBD1. CDR3 length: 15 residues. V trimming: 4 bases; J trimming: 4 bases; junction bases outside the gene matches: 8. The V gene's germline CDR1 is SGHNT and CDR2 YYREEE (reference sequence). The CDR3 DNA follows: TGTGCCAGCAGCGTCCGGGACAGGGCTTTCTATGGCTACACCTTC. It translates to CASSVRDRAFYGYTF.

CDR3 amino acids: CASSFLRGTEAFF. In DNA, the CDR3 is TGCGCCAGCAGCTTTTTAAGGGGGACTGAAGCTTTCTTT. The chain combines TRBV5-1 with TRBJ1-1, with D perhaps matching TRBD1 (6 bases). This CDR3 comprises 13 residues. Germline CDR1 reads SGHRS; CDR2 reads YFSETQ. Trimming shortened V by 2 bases and J by 5 bases, and 10 bases separated the two germline ends. Together with reference TRBV5-1 and TRBJ1-1, the CDR3 gives the full variable domain: KAGVTQTPRYLIKTRGQQVTLSCSPISGHRSVSWYQQTPGQGLQFLFEYFSETQRNKGNFPGRFSGRQFSNSRSEMNVSTLELGDSALYLCASSFLRGTEAFFGQGTRLTVV.

V and J are TRBV18 and TRBJ1-5, with D perhaps matching TRBD1 (5 bases). Trimming took 6 bases from V and 0 from J, leaving 12 bases between them. Germline V gene lookup returns CDR1 KGHSH and CDR2 LQKENI. The CDR3 consists of 15 residues. This CDR3 reads CASSTGGYSNQPQHF. In DNA form, the CDR3 reads TGTGCCAGCTCTACCGGGGGGTATAGCAATCAGCCCCAGCATTTT.

The chain couples TRBV2 to TRBJ1-2; 7 nucleotides line up with TRBD1. The length of the CDR3 is 16 residues. CDR1 is SNHLY, CDR2 FYNNEI, per germline. V lost 2 bases to trimming and J lost 5 bases; unmatched junction nucleotides: 11. The CDR3 DNA is TGTGCCAGCAGTGAAAACCCGACAGGGAAAGTTTATGGCTACACCTTC. It specifies CASSENPTGKVYGYTF.

This clone appeared a few times. The V gene is TRBV9, the J gene TRBJ1-2; tentatively, D is TRBD1 (5 bases). This CDR3 comprises 14 residues. V was pared by 1 base and J by 7 bases, with 14 bases between. Germline V gene sequence: CDR1 SGDLS, CDR2 YYNGEE. DNA of the CDR3: TGTGCCAGCAGCGTAACAGGCACCCGAGGTGGCTACACCTTC. The encoded protein is CASSVTGTRGGYTF.

This sequence joins TRBV30 and TRBJ2-2; D not resolved. V was pared by 5 bases and J by 6 bases, with 13 bases between. The germline CDR1 and CDR2 sequences are GTSNPN and SVGIG (reference sequence). The CDR3 covers 13 residues. As DNA, the CDR3 is TGTGCCTGGGGATTTAGTATCTCCGGGGAGCTGTTTTTT. It translates to CAWGFSISGELFF.

The chain joins TRBV25-1 to TRBJ2-3; the D gene could be TRBD1 or TRBD2 (5 bases each). CDR1 MGHDK and CDR2 SYGVNS come from the germline V gene. The ends were cut back, 8 bases at V and 5 bases at J, with 14 bases in the middle. This CDR3 is 13 amino acids long. The CDR3 coding sequence is TGTGCCAGCTCGGGCCTGAGGGGAGATACGCAGTATTTT. Translating it yields CASSGLRGDTQYF.

This clone was seen more than once but under ten times. J is TRBJ2-7 and V is TRBV11-2; 9 bases map to TRBD1. J was trimmed by 4 bases and V by 3 bases; bases with no gene match: 4. The CDR3 is 14 residues long. Germline V lookup: CDR1 SGHAT, CDR2 FQNNGV. The DNA for the CDR3 is TGTGCCAGCAGCTTCATACAGGGGGCGTACGAGCAGTACTTC. This sequence encodes CASSFIQGAYEQYF.

The rearrangement links TRBV7-9 to TRBJ1-4; D gene ambiguous. Germline V gives CDR1 SEHNR, CDR2 FQNEAQ (reference sequence). The ends were cut back, 5 bases at V and 4 bases at J, with 11 bases in the middle. The CDR3 extends over 14 amino acids. The CDR3 DNA reads as TGTGCCAGCAGCCCCGCCGGGTTTAATGAAAAACTGTTTTTT. It is translated as CASSPAGFNEKLFF.

The chain employs TRBV11-1 and TRBJ2-6; D might be TRBD1 (5 bases). Trimming left V 1 base short and J 2 bases short, with 6 bases between. Looked up from germline, CDR1 is SGHAT and CDR2 is FQDESV (reference sequence). CDR3 size: 15 residues. CDR3 in amino acids: CASSLGTPGANVLTF. The CDR3 bases are TGTGCCAGCAGCTTAGGGACACCTGGGGCCAACGTCCTGACTTTC. Full variable domain (outside the CDR3, taken from reference TRBV11-1 and TRBJ2-6): EAEVAQSPRYKITEKSQAVAFWCDPISGHATLYWYRQILGQGPELLVQFQDESVVDDSQLPKDRFSAERLKGVDSTLKIQPAELGDSAMYLCASSLGTPGANVLTFGAGSRLTVL.

This sequence joins TRBV29-1 and TRBJ2-3; perhaps D is TRBD1 or TRBD2 (5 bases each). Trimming pared 7 bases from V and 5 bases from J, leaving 16 bases between. Germline-derived CDR1 and CDR2 are SQVTM and ANQGSEA. The CDR3 is 13 amino acids. The CDR3, as DNA: TGCAGCGCCCGGGACCCCCTGGGAGATACGCAGTATTTT. Protein: CSARDPLGDTQYF.

The chain has TRBV7-9 and TRBJ2-5; 8 bases are a match to TRBD2. Matching the DNA end better, TRBJ2-7 makes the J call doubtful. CDR3 length equals 15 residues. Looked up from germline, CDR1 is SEHNR and CDR2 is FQNEAQ (reference sequence). The CDR3 reads CASSPWAGGGYEQYF. The CDR3 region has the DNA TGTGCCAGCAGCCCATGGGCGGGAGGAGGGTACGAGCAGTACTTC.